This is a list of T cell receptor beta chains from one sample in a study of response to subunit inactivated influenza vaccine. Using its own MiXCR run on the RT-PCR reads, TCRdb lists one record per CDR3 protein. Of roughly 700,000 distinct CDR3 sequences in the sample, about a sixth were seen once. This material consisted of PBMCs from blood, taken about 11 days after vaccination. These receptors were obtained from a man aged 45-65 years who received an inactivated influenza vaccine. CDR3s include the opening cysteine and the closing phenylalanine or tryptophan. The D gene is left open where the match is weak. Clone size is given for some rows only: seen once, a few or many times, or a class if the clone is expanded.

CDR3nt: TGCGCCAGCAGCCAAGACGTCCAGCGACGCTCTAACTATGGCTACACCTTC
CDR3aa: CASSQDVQRRSNYGYTF
v_gene: TRBV4-3
d_gene: NA
abundance: NA
j_gene: TRBJ1-2

CDR3nt: TGTGCCAGCAGCCAAGAGGTTAGCGGGGGGGCCTCTTCCCCGGGCTCCTACAATGAGCAGTTCTTC
CDR3aa: CASSQEVSGGASSPGSYNEQFF
v_gene: TRBV4-2
d_gene: TRBD2
abundance: NA
j_gene: TRBJ2-1

CDR3nt: TGTGCCAGCGCTCGGACTAGCGGGGCCTACGAGCAGTACTTC
CDR3aa: CASARTSGAYEQYF
v_gene: TRBV6-2/TRBV6-3
d_gene: TRBD2
abundance: NA
j_gene: TRBJ2-7

CDR3nt: TGCGCCAGCAGCCAAGAATCGGGACTGAGAAATGAAAAACTGTTTTTT
CDR3aa: CASSQESGLRNEKLFF
v_gene: TRBV4-3
d_gene: NA
abundance: many
j_gene: TRBJ1-4

CDR3nt: TGTGCCAGCAGTTACCCTAGCGGGAACCAAGAGACCCAGTACTTC
CDR3aa: CASSYPSGNQETQYF
v_gene: TRBV6-5
d_gene: TRBD2
abundance: NA
j_gene: TRBJ2-5

CDR3nt: TGCGCCAGCAGCGAAGGGACAGGGGGTTTCTACGAGCAGTACTTC
CDR3aa: CASSEGTGGFYEQYF
v_gene: TRBV4-3
d_gene: TRBD1
abundance: few
j_gene: TRBJ2-7

CDR3nt: TGTACCAGCAGTTATCGGGCCACTAACTATGGCTACACCTTC
CDR3aa: CTSSYRATNYGYTF
v_gene: TRBV6-5
d_gene: NA
abundance: NA
j_gene: TRBJ1-2

CDR3nt: TGTGCCAGCGGACTTAGCGGGTCGATTTACAATGAGCAGTTCTTC
CDR3aa: CASGLSGSIYNEQFF
v_gene: TRBV7-9
d_gene: TRBD2
abundance: NA
j_gene: TRBJ2-1

CDR3nt: TGTGCCAGCAGCTTGGGGACATATAACAATGAGCAGTTCTTC
CDR3aa: CASSLGTYNNEQFF
v_gene: TRBV5-6
d_gene: NA
abundance: NA
j_gene: TRBJ2-1

CDR3nt: TGTGCCAGCAGCGTCTCGGGGGAGTGGGCCGGGGAGCTGTTTTTT
CDR3aa: CASSVSGEWAGELFF
v_gene: TRBV5-5
d_gene: NA
abundance: NA
j_gene: TRBJ2-2

CDR3nt: TGTGCCAGCAGCTTATCCGACAGGGGAAATGAAAAACTGTTTTTT
CDR3aa: CASSLSDRGNEKLFF
v_gene: TRBV7-2
d_gene: TRBD1
abundance: NA
j_gene: TRBJ1-4

CDR3nt: TGCGCCAGCAGCTTGGCGTCTAGCGGGAGAGGCACGGATACGCAGTATTTT
CDR3aa: CASSLASSGRGTDTQYF
v_gene: TRBV5-1
d_gene: TRBD2
abundance: NA
j_gene: TRBJ2-3

CDR3nt: TGTGCCAGCAGCTTAGGCGGACAAGACGGCTCCTATGGCTACACCTTC
CDR3aa: CASSLGGQDGSYGYTF
v_gene: TRBV7-8
d_gene: NA
abundance: many
j_gene: TRBJ1-2

CDR3nt: TGCAGTGCTAGAGATCGAAAAGTGGCGTCGGTTGAAAAACTGTTTTTT
CDR3aa: CSARDRKVASVEKLFF
v_gene: TRBV20-1
d_gene: NA
abundance: few
j_gene: TRBJ1-4

CDR3nt: TGTGCCAGCAGCCAGGCTAGCGGGAGGGCCTCCGCCGGGGAGCTGTTTTTT
CDR3aa: CASSQASGRASAGELFF
v_gene: TRBV4-2
d_gene: TRBD2
abundance: NA
j_gene: TRBJ2-2

CDR3nt: NA
CDR3aa: CASILGTGYTGELFF
v_gene: TRBV7-6
d_gene: NA
abundance: few
j_gene: TRBJ2-2

CDR3nt: TGCAGCGTTGAAGGGAGGGCGGGCCAGCCCCAGCATTTT
CDR3aa: CSVEGRAGQPQHF
v_gene: TRBV29-1
d_gene: NA
abundance: few
j_gene: TRBJ1-5

CDR3nt: TGCAGTGCTAGATTCCGGGTTGAGACCCAGTACTTC
CDR3aa: CSARFRVETQYF
v_gene: TRBV20-1
d_gene: NA
abundance: NA
j_gene: TRBJ2-5

CDR3nt: TGCGCCAGCAGCCAAGCTCCCCGGTTTACCTACGAGCAGTACTTC
CDR3aa: CASSQAPRFTYEQYF
v_gene: TRBV4-1
d_gene: NA
abundance: few
j_gene: TRBJ2-7

CDR3nt: TGTGCCAGCAGCTGGCGACAGGGAGGGCAAGAGACCCAGTACTTC
CDR3aa: CASSWRQGGQETQYF
v_gene: TRBV7-2
d_gene: NA
abundance: NA
j_gene: TRBJ2-5

CDR3nt: TGTGCCAGCAGTTACGCCGGACAGGGGGCGATGGTGACCCAGTACTTC
CDR3aa: CASSYAGQGAMVTQYF
v_gene: TRBV6-5
d_gene: TRBD1
abundance: NA
j_gene: TRBJ2-5

CDR3nt: TGTGCCAGCACTTCGACAGGCCCCCAAGAGACCCAGTACTTC
CDR3aa: CASTSTGPQETQYF
v_gene: TRBV6-5
d_gene: NA
abundance: many
j_gene: TRBJ2-5

CDR3nt: TGTGCCAGCAGCGCCACCGGGGTCGGAACCTACGAGCAGTACTTC
CDR3aa: CASSATGVGTYEQYF
v_gene: TRBV6-2/TRBV6-3
d_gene: NA
abundance: NA
j_gene: TRBJ2-7

CDR3nt: TGTGCCAGCAGCGCCCAGACAGGGGCCACCTACGAGCAGTACTTC
CDR3aa: CASSAQTGATYEQYF
v_gene: TRBV7-2
d_gene: TRBD1
abundance: few
j_gene: TRBJ2-7

CDR3nt: TGTGCCACAACCCGGGGGGGCACAGATACGCAGTATTTT
CDR3aa: CATTRGGTDTQYF
v_gene: TRBV7-8
d_gene: TRBD2
abundance: few
j_gene: TRBJ2-3

CDR3nt: TGCAGTGCTATTGTGGGACCCACCCGTACGGTAGATACGCAGTATTTT
CDR3aa: CSAIVGPTRTVDTQYF
v_gene: TRBV20-1
d_gene: NA
abundance: few
j_gene: TRBJ2-3

CDR3nt: TGTGCCAGCGGTTCATCAAAGCGGGGCTCCTACAATGAGCAGTTCTTC
CDR3aa: CASGSSKRGSYNEQFF
v_gene: TRBV7-8
d_gene: TRBD2
abundance: NA
j_gene: TRBJ2-1

CDR3nt: TGTGCCAGCAGGGGGGGACATAGCACAGATACGCAGTATTTT
CDR3aa: CASRGGHSTDTQYF
v_gene: TRBV5-5
d_gene: NA
abundance: NA
j_gene: TRBJ2-3

CDR3nt: TGTGCCAGCAGCGCCCGAACAGGGGGGAACGCTGAAGCTTTCTTT
CDR3aa: CASSARTGGNAEAFF
v_gene: TRBV7-2
d_gene: TRBD1
abundance: few
j_gene: TRBJ1-1

CDR3nt: TGTGCCAGCAGCCAAGATCGAGGGAACTACAATGAGCAGTTCTTC
CDR3aa: CASSQDRGNYNEQFF
v_gene: TRBV4-2
d_gene: NA
abundance: few
j_gene: TRBJ2-1

CDR3nt: TGTGCCAGCAGCGAAACTAGCGGGGGTGGGGCAGAGACCCAGTACTTC
CDR3aa: CASSETSGGGAETQYF
v_gene: TRBV9
d_gene: TRBD2
abundance: few
j_gene: TRBJ2-5

CDR3nt: TGTGCCAGCAGCCCACTCGGGCAGGGATCAGCCAAAAACATTCAGTACTTC
CDR3aa: CASSPLGQGSAKNIQYF
v_gene: TRBV7-8
d_gene: NA
abundance: few
j_gene: TRBJ2-4